This T cell receptor (beta chain) was found in a study of PD-1 blockade in classical Hodgkin lymphoma. There was relapse after autologous stem cell transplantation in every patient, and there was variation in brentuximab vedotin exposure. The best responses consisted of complete response, partial response or progressive disease. CDR1 SEHNR and CDR2 FQNEAQ come from the germline V gene (reference sequence). The V gene lost 3 bases and the J gene lost 6 bases, with 12 bases spanning the gap. The CDR3 spans 14 residues. Overall study findings and caveats: Significant TCR diversity gains by C4D1 occurred in CD4+ but not CD8+ cells.

TCRdb's copy holds only in-frame clones and misses some; the assay was immunoSEQ multiplex PCR. The repertoire holds just over 35,000 clones, with approximately 70% as singletons. This clone was counted between two and nine times. What it recognizes is unknown. The TCR originated in a human donor with classical Hodgkin lymphoma. This specimen consisted of peripheral blood mononuclear cells (PBMCs), obtained before the second cycle of nivolumab. The chain has TRBV7-9 and TRBJ1-5; D is ambiguous. The CDR3, as DNA: TGTGCCAGCAGCTTCAGTATTCCGGGTCAGCCCCAGCATTTT. Translation: CASSFSIPGQPQHF.